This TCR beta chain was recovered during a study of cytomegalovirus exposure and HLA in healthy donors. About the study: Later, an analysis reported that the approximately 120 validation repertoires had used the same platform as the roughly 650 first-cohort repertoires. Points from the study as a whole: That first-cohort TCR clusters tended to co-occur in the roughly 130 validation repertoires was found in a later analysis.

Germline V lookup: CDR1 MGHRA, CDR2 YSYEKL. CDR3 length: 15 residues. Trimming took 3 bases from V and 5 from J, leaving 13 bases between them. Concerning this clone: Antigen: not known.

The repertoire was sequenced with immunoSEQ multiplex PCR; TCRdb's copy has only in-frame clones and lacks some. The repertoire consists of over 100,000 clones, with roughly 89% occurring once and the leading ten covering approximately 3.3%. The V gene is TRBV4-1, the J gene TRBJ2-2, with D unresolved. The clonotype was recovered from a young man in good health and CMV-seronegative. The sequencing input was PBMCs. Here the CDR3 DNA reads TGCGCCAGCAGCCAGGAGTCTCAGAGGACCGGGGAGCTGTTTTTT. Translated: CASSQESQRTGELFF.